The 5 T cell receptor beta chains listed next were all sequenced from one sample in a study of regulatory T cells in long-lasting Graves disease. Construction of TCR beta libraries relied on iRepertoire HTBI primers and on Arm-PCR targeting CDR3 regions. MiXCR was run by TCRdb on the multiplex PCR reads, yielding one entry per CDR3 protein. In the table there are about 560,000 distinct CDR3 sequences, about 16% of which are singletons. Time point denoted: newly diagnosed GD, antithyroid drugs for less than 3 months. Scientists built the TCR library using RNA that was extracted from PBMCs. These sequences were also reported in another study, on T cells in Graves' hyperthyroidism and ophthalmopathy.

The sequenced sample was peripheral blood mononuclear cells (PBMCs), obtained at new diagnosis, from a patient treated with antithyroid drugs. The receptors come from a man aged 18 to 30 with Graves disease.

The rearrangement joins TRBV30 to TRBJ1-6, with D unclear. Deletions cut 4 bases from V and 0 bases from J, with 10 bases between. Germline assignment: CDR1 GTSNPN and CDR2 SVGIG (reference sequence). This CDR3 has 15 residues. The CDR3 is CAWTHGSSYNSPLHF. DNA of the CDR3: TGTGCCTGGACCCACGGGAGCTCCTATAATTCACCCCTCCACTTT.

The V gene is TRBV6-1, the J gene TRBJ1-2; no definite D call. Germline V gene data show CDR1 as MNHNS and CDR2 as SASEGT. Trimming stripped 5 bases from V and 3 bases from J, with 10 bases between. This CDR3 has 13 residues. CDR3 loop: CASSPRPDYGYTF. The CDR3 DNA follows: TGTGCCAGCAGTCCTAGGCCCGACTATGGCTACACCTTC.

This clonotype has a handful of counts. The genes are TRBV6-1 and TRBJ1-6; 7 nucleotides match TRBD1. This CDR3 spans 14 amino acids. Unmatched junction bases numbered 5, after V lost 5 bases and J lost 7 bases. CDR1 MNHNS and CDR2 SASEGT come from the germline V gene. This CDR3 reads CASSPTGTNSPLHF. The CDR3 DNA reads TGTGCCAGCAGTCCGACAGGGACCAATTCACCCCTCCACTTT.

This clonotype was seen ten or more times. The chain combines TRBV7-3 with TRBJ1-1, with D perhaps matching TRBD1 (5 bases). V was clipped by 1 base and J by 1 base, with 13 bases between them. The germline V gene has CDR1 SGHTA and CDR2 FQGTGA. CDR3 length equals 16 residues. In DNA form, the CDR3 reads TGTGCCAGCAGCTTAATAAGACAGAGAAAGAACACTGAAGCTTTCTTT. Protein: CASSLIRQRKNTEAFF.

A remark on this clonotype: A much larger clone lies a single base off, so this may be a read error. The rearrangement uses TRBV11-2 and TRBJ2-1, with a tentative D call TRBD1 (6 bases). Germline lookup yields CDR1 SGHAT and CDR2 FQNNGV. This CDR3 contains 16 residues. The CDR3 loop is CASSLDLRTVYNEQCF. As DNA, the CDR3 is TGTGCCAGCAGCTTAGATCTCCGGACAGTCTACAATGAGCAGTGCTTC.